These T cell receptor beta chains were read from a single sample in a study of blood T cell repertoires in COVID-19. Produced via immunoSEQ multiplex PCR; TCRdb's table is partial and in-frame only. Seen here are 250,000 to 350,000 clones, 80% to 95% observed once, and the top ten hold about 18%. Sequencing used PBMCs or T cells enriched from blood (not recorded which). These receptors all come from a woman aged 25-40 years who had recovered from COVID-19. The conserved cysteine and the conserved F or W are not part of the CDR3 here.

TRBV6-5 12 ASSPQGARQPQH
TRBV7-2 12 ASSLDFSYNEQF
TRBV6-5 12 ASRTRVLGEKLF
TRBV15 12 ATSRDRGVQPQH
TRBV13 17 ASSSGSIAGGLSGGELF
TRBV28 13 ASSFHGTGDPGAF
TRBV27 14 ASKDRAYDSNQPQH
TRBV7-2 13 ASSSRQGSGNTIY
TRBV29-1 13 SVEDPGGRGNIQY
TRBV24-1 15 ATSDWVGQGSGETQY
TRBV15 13 ATSRGAGATGELF
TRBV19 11 ASNPQGAGELF
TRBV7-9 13 ASSLSGGAKNEQF
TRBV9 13 ASSVGQGAVYEQY
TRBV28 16 ASTLRWGGNSPGYEQY
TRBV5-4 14 ASRDGREGYTGELF
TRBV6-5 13 ASGDFRDRFYGYT
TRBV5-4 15 ASSFRSFRQLNEKLF
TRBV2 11 ASNYRGAETQY
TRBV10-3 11 AIKATGNYGYT
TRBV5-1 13 ASSPTSGRTYEQY
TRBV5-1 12 ASSLGDSYYEQY